This T cell receptor beta chain was sequenced during a study of EBV T-cell therapy then PD-1 blockade in nasopharyngeal carcinoma. Libraries were prepared by immunoSEQ multiplex PCR; TCRdb keeps only in-frame clonotypes and omits some of them. The top ten hold less than 40% of the sample, which has about 19,000 clones, approximately 81% seen once. Germline loops: CDR1 PRHDT, CDR2 FYEKMQ (reference sequence). The J segment lost 5 bases and the V segment lost 5 bases, leaving 8 bases of the junction unmatched. This CDR3 spans 16 amino acids. As concerns this clone: Its antigen is undetermined.

The treatment was: AdE1-LMPpoly-expanded autologous EBV-specific T-cell therapy followed by anti-PD-1 nivolumab. This chain links TRBV13 with TRBJ2-2, with 10 bases fitting TRBD1. The sample here was CD8+ T cells from blood, taken at approximately day 30 from a patient whose treatment included autologous EBV-specific T cells and nivolumab. The sequence came from a man aged 35-49 years with nasopharyngeal carcinoma. In DNA form, the CDR3 reads TGTGCCAGCAGCCCAGAAGGGACAGGGGCGACCGGGGAGCTGTTTTTT. Translating gives CASSPEGTGATGELFF.